The rows below give T cell receptor beta chains drawn from one sample of a study of blood T cell repertoires in COVID-19. The table came from immunoSEQ multiplex PCR; TCRdb's copy has only in-frame clones and leaves some out. The repertoire holds 110,000 to 150,000 clones, with around 89% as singletons. Specimen: peripheral blood. Receptors originate from a man aged 60 to 75 with active or convalescent COVID-19. Both conserved end residues are part of each CDR3. Each record gives: J gene, D gene, V gene, clone size, CDR3 DNA, CDR3 protein. A D gene is named only where the DNA matches it firmly. Expanded clones are given a class, and other clones once, few, many or no size at all.

j_gene: TRBJ1-2
d_gene: NA
v_gene: TRBV6-2/TRBV6-3
abundance: NA
CDR3nt: TGTGCCAGCAGTTCCCGGGAGGGCCTCCCTAACGGCTACACCTTC
CDR3aa: CASSSREGLPNGYTF

j_gene: TRBJ2-3
d_gene: TRBD2
v_gene: TRBV15
abundance: NA
CDR3nt: TGTGCCACCAGCAGAGACCGGACTAGCGGGGGGGGAGATACGCAGTATTTT
CDR3aa: CATSRDRTSGGGDTQYF

j_gene: TRBJ1-6
d_gene: TRBD1
v_gene: TRBV6-2/TRBV6-3
abundance: NA
CDR3nt: TGTGCCAGCAGCCGTGGACAGGGGGCAAATAATTCACCCCTCCACTTT
CDR3aa: CASSRGQGANNSPLHF

j_gene: TRBJ1-1
d_gene: NA
v_gene: TRBV28
abundance: NA
CDR3nt: TGTGCCAGCAGTCCCGACAGTGAAGCTTTCTTT
CDR3aa: CASSPDSEAFF

j_gene: TRBJ2-3
d_gene: TRBD1
v_gene: TRBV27
abundance: once
CDR3nt: TGTGCCAGCAGTTCTCAGGGGGCGGGCACAGATACGCAGTATTTT
CDR3aa: CASSSQGAGTDTQYF

j_gene: TRBJ2-3
d_gene: TRBD2
v_gene: TRBV3-1/TRBV3-2
abundance: NA
CDR3nt: TGTGCCAGCAGCCAAGATAGATGGGGTAGCGGGGGGACAAAAGATACGCAGTATTTT
CDR3aa: CASSQDRWGSGGTKDTQYF

j_gene: TRBJ2-7
d_gene: TRBD1
v_gene: TRBV7-9
abundance: NA
CDR3nt: TGTGCCAGCAGCCCGGGACAGGGGGTCTACGAGCAGTACTTC
CDR3aa: CASSPGQGVYEQYF

j_gene: TRBJ1-1
d_gene: NA
v_gene: TRBV7-3
abundance: NA
CDR3nt: TGTGCCAGCAGCCCCTACACAGGGCTGGGAGCTTTCTTT
CDR3aa: CASSPYTGLGAFF

j_gene: TRBJ2-5
d_gene: NA
v_gene: TRBV7-7
abundance: NA
CDR3nt: TGTGCTAGCAGCTCGGGGGGCGCGGAGACCCAGTACTTC
CDR3aa: CASSSGGAETQYF

j_gene: TRBJ2-5
d_gene: NA
v_gene: TRBV5-5
abundance: NA
CDR3nt: TGTGCCAGCAGCACGGGGACTCCGAGAGAGACCCAGTACTTC
CDR3aa: CASSTGTPRETQYF

j_gene: TRBJ1-6
d_gene: TRBD1
v_gene: TRBV29-1
abundance: NA
CDR3nt: TGCAGCGCCCTGACAGGGGAGGTTAATTCACCCCTCCACTTT
CDR3aa: CSALTGEVNSPLHF

j_gene: TRBJ1-2
d_gene: NA
v_gene: TRBV3-1/TRBV3-2
abundance: NA
CDR3nt: TGTGCCAGCAGTTCAGACACCTATGGCTACACCTTC
CDR3aa: CASSSDTYGYTF

j_gene: TRBJ1-1
d_gene: TRBD1
v_gene: TRBV5-1
abundance: NA
CDR3nt: TGCGCCAGCAGCCTTCAACAGGGGGGCACTGAAGCTTTCTTT
CDR3aa: CASSLQQGGTEAFF

j_gene: TRBJ1-2
d_gene: TRBD1
v_gene: TRBV3-1/TRBV3-2
abundance: NA
CDR3nt: TGTGCCAGCAGCCCCGGGACAGCTAACTATGGCTACACCTTC
CDR3aa: CASSPGTANYGYTF

j_gene: TRBJ1-2
d_gene: TRBD1
v_gene: TRBV4-3
abundance: NA
CDR3nt: TGCGCCAGCAGCCACGGCCGGGACAGGGGGCACGGCTACACCTTC
CDR3aa: CASSHGRDRGHGYTF

j_gene: TRBJ2-3
d_gene: TRBD2
v_gene: TRBV19
abundance: NA
CDR3nt: TGTGCCAGTAGTAGGTCGGGAGGTCCAGATACGCAGTATTTT
CDR3aa: CASSRSGGPDTQYF

j_gene: TRBJ2-5
d_gene: TRBD2
v_gene: TRBV4-2
abundance: NA
CDR3nt: TGTGCCAGCAGCCAAGGTCCAGCGGGGGGCCCCCAAGAGACCCAGTACTTC
CDR3aa: CASSQGPAGGPQETQYF